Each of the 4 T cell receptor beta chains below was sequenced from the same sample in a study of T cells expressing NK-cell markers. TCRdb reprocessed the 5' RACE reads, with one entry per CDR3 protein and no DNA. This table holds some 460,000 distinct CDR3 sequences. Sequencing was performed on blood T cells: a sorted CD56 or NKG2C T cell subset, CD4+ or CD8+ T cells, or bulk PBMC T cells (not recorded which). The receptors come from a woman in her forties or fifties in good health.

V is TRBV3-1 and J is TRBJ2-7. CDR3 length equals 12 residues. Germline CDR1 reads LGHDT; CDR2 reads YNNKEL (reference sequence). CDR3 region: CASSQGAYEQYF.

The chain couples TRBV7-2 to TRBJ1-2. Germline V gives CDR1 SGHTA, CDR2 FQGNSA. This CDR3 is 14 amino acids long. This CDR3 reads CASSRGGSDYGYTF.

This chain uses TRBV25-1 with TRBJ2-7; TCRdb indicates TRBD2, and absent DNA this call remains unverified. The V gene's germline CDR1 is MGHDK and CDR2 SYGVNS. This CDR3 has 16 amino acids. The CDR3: CASSEFRAGGAYEQYF.

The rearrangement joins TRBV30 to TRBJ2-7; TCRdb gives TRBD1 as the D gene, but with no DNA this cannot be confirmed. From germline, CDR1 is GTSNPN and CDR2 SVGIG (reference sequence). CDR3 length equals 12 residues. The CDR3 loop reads CAWRQGEGEQYF. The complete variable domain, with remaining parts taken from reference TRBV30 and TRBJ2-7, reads SQTIHQWPATLVQPVGSPLSLECTVEGTSNPNLYWYRQAAGRGLQLLFYSVGIGQISSEVPQNLSASRPQDRQFILSSKKLLLSDSGFYLCAWRQGEGEQYFGPGTRLTVT.